Reported below is one T cell receptor (beta chain). The sample comes from a study of cytomegalovirus exposure and HLA in healthy donors. The CDR3 runs to 15 residues. Germline V gives CDR1 SNHLY, CDR2 FYNNEI. Trimming shortened V by 0 bases and J by 4 bases, and 10 bases separated the two germline ends. PCR was performed using 60 Vbeta and 13 Jbeta primers. The assay was immunoSEQ multiplex PCR, and TCRdb's table has in-frame clones only and misses some. The table includes 100,000 to 150,000 clones, 80% detected once. The rearrangement joins TRBV2 to TRBJ1-5, with TRBD1 as a possible D gene (5 bases). This TCR derives from a man aged 25 to 40 in good health and CMV-seropositive. The sequenced sample was PBMCs. DNA of the CDR3: TGTGCCAGCAGTGAAGCGGGGGGTCCAAATCAGCCCCAGCATTTT. Translating it yields CASSEAGGPNQPQHF. The whole variable domain, remainder taken from reference TRBV2 and TRBJ1-5, is EPEVTQTPSHQVTQMGQEVILRCVPISNHLYFYWYRQILGQKVEFLVSFYNNEISEKSEIFDDQFSVERPDGSNFTLKIRSTKLEDSAMYFCASSEAGGPNQPQHFGDGTRLSIL.